Below, 3 T cell receptor beta chains from the same sample are listed, as sequenced in a study of blood T cells in healthy people across ages. Sample-barcoded 5' priming and a J-beta primer mix drove a second PCR of about 6 to 11 cycles. TCRdb fed the 5' RACE reads into MiXCR, producing one record per CDR3 protein. The table lists 700,000 to 1,000,000 distinct CDR3 sequences, approximately 44% of them singletons. Sequencing was carried out using blood. The receptor set was obtained from a man in his 60s in good health.

This clonotype was detected only once. The V and J genes are TRBV7-8 and TRBJ2-1; D perhaps matches TRBD2 (5 bases). The germline CDR1 and CDR2 sequences are SGHVS and FQNEAQ. V lost 7 bases and J lost 2, with 15 bases in between. The CDR3 runs to 15 residues. The CDR3 DNA is TGTGCCAGCAACCCGCAAATCGGGGCCTACAATGAGCAGTTCTTC. This codes for CASNPQIGAYNEQFF.

The chain is built from TRBV27 and TRBJ2-3, with TRBD2 identical over 7 bases. CDR3 length: 18 amino acids. Germline values: CDR1 MNHEY, CDR2 SMNVEV (reference sequence). The CDR3 sequence: CSRPRRGLPPPTTDTQYF. CDR3 DNA sequence: TGTTCGAGACCCCGGCGGGGACTACCGCCCCCGACCACAGATACGCAGTATTTT.

This clonotype was seen a few times. The CDR3 reads CASSDNPGTGPSNYGYTF. CDR3 DNA: TGTGCCAGCAGTGACAACCCCGGGACAGGACCCTCTAACTATGGCTACACCTTC. V is TRBV25-1 and J is TRBJ1-2, with 8 bases fitting TRBD1. Per germline, CDR1 MGHDK and CDR2 SYGVNS. This CDR3 spans 18 amino acids. Trimming took 3 bases from V and 0 from J; bases not matched to a gene: 12.